Listed below are T cell receptor beta chains from one sample, sequenced in a study of STAT5B mutations in CD4+ large granular lymphocyte leukemia. TCRdb's copy holds only in-frame clones and misses some; the assay was immunoSEQ multiplex PCR. This table has roughly 46,000 clones, 80% to 85% appearing once. Sequencing was done on a sample of CD4+ T cells from blood buffy coats. These receptors were obtained from a human donor in good health. The CDR3 runs from the conserved cysteine through the conserved F or W. A D gene is named only where the DNA matches it firmly.

d_call,v_call,cdr3_aa
.,TRBV11-3,CASSLGQPASYNEQFF
TRBD1,TRBV28,CASRPTGLERVYGYTF
.,TRBV7-3,CASSRDGLSYNEQFF
.,TRBV9,CASSARTHTYGYTF
.,TRBV28,CASRTSSSYNSPLHF
.,TRBV6-1,CASRPTLDEQFF
.,TRBV12-5,CASGLVEESSYEQYF
.,TRBV6-1,CASLGQPYNSPLHF
TRBD1,TRBV11-2,CASSPGTGRTYNEQFF
.,TRBV19,CASSSQGFIGYTF
.,TRBV5-1,CASRSGGSSGNTIYF
.,TRBV6-1,CASSGSQMNTEAFF
.,TRBV6-5,CASSYSQSSGANVLTF
.,TRBV5-5,CASSYRPLTYGYTF
.,TRBV10-2,CASSVKGSPLHF
TRBD1,TRBV18,CASSQGQNNQPQHF
TRBD1,TRBV6-1,CANYRGLNYGYTF
TRBD2,TRBV19,CASSIFSHSGGYNEQFF
TRBD2,TRBV19,CASSRLPGLAGETQYF
.,TRBV25-1,CASSTDGNYGYTF
TRBD2,TRBV6-4,CASSLASGESDTQYF
TRBD2,TRBV5-1,CASSNISGVLTDTQYF
TRBD1,TRBV11-2,CASSVGTADYYGYTF
.,TRBV7-6,CASSPGGVMNTEAFF
.,TRBV5-1,CASSSASTDTQYF
.,TRBV4-1,CASSPFSGTSSRSYNSPLHF
TRBD1,TRBV18,CASSPNTGTGGYGYTF
.,TRBV9,CASSVVQEGYTF
TRBD1,TRBV18,CASSTGAGGNYGYTF
.,TRBV5-1,CASRVPGAQETQYF
.,TRBV11-2,CASSLEEGGTEAFF
.,TRBV19,CASRKVTLNTGELFF
.,TRBV11-2,CASSLGTGELFF
.,TRBV12-1,CASSSRGSGRADLSEQYF
.,TRBV15,CATSREDKANTGELFF
.,TRBV5-1,CASSFSISPGDTEAFF
.,TRBV27,CASSPADSRWAGYTF
.,TRBV5-4,CASSLTGVYRNYGYTF
.,TRBV28,CASSNRRGPHFGNEKLFF
.,TRBV6-5,CASSRDIDQPQHF
.,TRBV9,CASSVGEGDIQYF
.,TRBV6-5,CASSYRGANTGELFF
.,TRBV5-4,CASSLGTAGNTIYF
.,TRBV6-7,CAGSDGLFQPQHF
.,TRBV19,CASSTHGRDGNTIYF
.,TRBV5-1,CASSLGVYNEQFF
.,TRBV19,CASSKQQGDYGYTF
.,TRBV28,CASSFKGHHEKLFF
TRBD1,TRBV9,CASSVSTGQGYEQYF
.,TRBV30,CAWSESGYGYTF
.,TRBV13,CASSSPLAKNIQYF
.,TRBV19,CASSIGDHEQYF
TRBD1,TRBV7-7,CASSPDRGVTGELFF
.,TRBV7-2,CASSFQDNQPQHF
.,TRBV6-6,CASTRGGESNQPQHF